These 26 T cell receptor beta chains were sequenced from one sample in a study of CD8 T cells in Susac syndrome. Random hexamers served to reverse transcribe roughly 0.45 to 1 ug RNA. TCRdb re-derived calls from the immunoSEQ multiplex PCR reads in MiXCR, one entry per CDR3 protein. The data show over 100,000 distinct CDR3 sequences, around 97% seen once. Sequenced: CD4+ T cells from PBMCs. These receptors originate from a human donor in good health.

The chain is built from TRBV9 and TRBJ2-5; possibly TRBD1 for D (6 bases). The CDR3 totals 16 residues. The germline CDR1 and CDR2 sequences are SGDLS and YYNGEE. Trimming took off 0 bases at V and 2 bases at J, with 14 bases between the two ends. The CDR3 loop reads CASSVAVTGLQETQYF. The CDR3 nucleotides read TGTGCCAGCAGCGTAGCGGTAACAGGGTTGCAAGAGACCCAGTACTTC.

V usage is TRBV2 and J usage is TRBJ2-6, with unresolved D. CDR3 size: 14 residues. The V gene lost 2 bases and the J gene lost 2 bases, with 4 bases spanning the gap. Germline CDR1 and CDR2: SNHLY and FYNNEI. CDR3 sequence reads: CASSEQPGANVLTF. The CDR3 DNA is TGTGCCAGCAGTGAACAACCTGGGGCCAACGTCCTGACTTTC.

The rearrangement links TRBV6-5 to TRBJ1-1; 8 nucleotides match TRBD1. The germline V gene has CDR1 MNHEY and CDR2 SVGAGI. With V trimmed by 5 bases and J by 3 bases, 5 bases remained unmatched. CDR3 length: 14 residues. The CDR3 DNA reads as TGTGCCAGCAGTGACAGGGGAGGAGACACTGAAGCTTTCTTT. Protein: CASSDRGGDTEAFF.

The chain employs TRBV7-2 and TRBJ2-7, with D possibly TRBD1 on 6 matching bases. The CDR3 has 12 amino acids. V was shortened by 5 bases and J by 9 bases, with 14 bases between the two germline ends. Germline loops: CDR1 SGHTA, CDR2 FQGNSA. The CDR3 loop reads CASSIMTGGQYF. CDR3 in DNA: TGTGCCAGCAGCATTATGACAGGTGGGCAGTACTTC.

The V call is TRBV29-1, the J call TRBJ2-7; a possible D gene is TRBD1 (6 bases). Germline V gives CDR1 SQVTM, CDR2 ANQGSEA. Deletions cut 6 bases from V and 0 bases from J, with 15 bases between. The CDR3 consists of 14 residues. CDR3 in amino acids: CSVVGGQSSYEQYF. The DNA of the CDR3 is TGCAGCGTCGTCGGTGGACAGTCCTCCTACGAGCAGTACTTC.

The genes are TRBV29-1 and TRBJ2-5; tentative D call: TRBD2 (5 bases). V lost 6 bases, J lost 4 bases, and 12 bases lay in between. Germline CDR1 SQVTM, CDR2 ANQGSEA. The CDR3 is 12 amino acids. CDR3 residues: CSVLLGRETQYF. Here the CDR3 DNA reads TGCAGCGTGCTGCTGGGGAGAGAGACCCAGTACTTC.

The J gene is TRBJ2-5, the V gene TRBV7-8, with D hard to call. V was trimmed by 3 bases and J by 6 bases, leaving 17 bases between them. Per germline, CDR1 SGHVS and CDR2 FQNEAQ. The CDR3 consists of 15 residues. The CDR3 loop reads CASSFRPWDQQTQYF. The DNA of the CDR3 is TGTGCCAGCAGCTTCAGACCGTGGGATCAACAGACCCAGTACTTC.

The chain is built from TRBV2 and TRBJ2-5; D possibly corresponds to TRBD1 (5 bases). With 2 bases removed from V and 4 bases from J, the gap between germline ends came to 14 bases. The CDR3 sequence is 15 residues long. In germline, CDR1 is SNHLY, CDR2 FYNNEI. DNA of the CDR3: TGTGCCAGCAGTGAAATACAGGCAGCCCCAGAGACCCAGTACTTC. Translating gives CASSEIQAAPETQYF.

The chain is built from TRBV30 and TRBJ2-6, with a weak D call TRBD1 (5 bases). The V gene's germline CDR1 is GTSNPN and CDR2 SVGIG (reference sequence). With 4 bases removed from V and 3 bases from J, the gap between germline ends came to 16 bases. CDR3 size: 16 residues. CDR3 sequence reads: CAWIRGHQLGANVLTF. CDR3 sequence (DNA): TGTGCCTGGATAAGGGGCCATCAACTTGGGGCCAACGTCCTGACTTTC.

In nucleotides, the CDR3 is TGTGCCAGCAGCCAAGATCTCGCGGGAGGGACGCAAGAGACCCAGTACTTC. This codes for CASSQDLAGGTQETQYF. The V call is TRBV3-1, the J call TRBJ2-5; TRBD2 matches 9 bases. The CDR3 consists of 17 residues. V lost 0 bases and J lost 2; bases outside the gene matches: 7. The V gene's germline CDR1 is LGHDT and CDR2 YNNKEL (reference sequence).

This clonotype was seen just once. The chain uses TRBV7-8 and TRBJ2-3; no reliable D call. V was clipped by 1 base and J by 2 bases, with 4 bases between them. Germline-derived CDR1 and CDR2 are SGHVS and FQNEAQ. The CDR3 is 13 residues long. The DNA for the CDR3 is TGTGCCAGCAGCTTAGGACACACAGATACGCAGTATTTT. Protein sequence: CASSLGHTDTQYF.

The chain recombines TRBV4-1 with TRBJ2-5; no reliable D call. Germline CDR1 reads MGHRA; CDR2 reads YSYEKL. The CDR3 consists of 15 residues. The V and J ends lost 1 base and 0 bases respectively, with 9 bases between them. The CDR3 DNA is TGCGCCAGCAGCCAAGCCCAACAGTACCAAGAGACCCAGTACTTC. Protein product: CASSQAQQYQETQYF.

The chain carries TRBV27 and TRBJ2-5, with TRBD1 identical over 7 bases. V lost 5 bases, J lost 1 base, and 7 bases stayed unmatched. The germline CDR1 and CDR2 sequences are MNHEY and SMNVEV (reference sequence). The CDR3 has 15 residues. The CDR3 DNA reads as TGTGCCAGCAGTCCCCGGACAGGCCCCCAAGAGACCCAGTACTTC. It codes for CASSPRTGPQETQYF.

This chain joins TRBV24-1 and TRBJ2-2; the D call may be TRBD1 or TRBD2 (5 bases each). Germline CDR1 and CDR2: KGHDR and SFDVKD. With 2 bases removed from V and 4 bases from J, the gap between germline ends came to 19 bases. The CDR3 runs to 18 residues. CDR3 bases: TGTGCCACCAGTGATTCCCTCGGTTGGAAGGGACCCACCGGGGAGCTGTTTTTT. Protein product: CATSDSLGWKGPTGELFF.

The chain carries TRBV20-1 and TRBJ2-7; tentatively, D is TRBD2 (6 bases). Germline values: CDR1 DFQATT, CDR2 SNEGSKA (reference sequence). The CDR3 contains 13 residues. Trimming cost V 5 bases and J 5 bases, with 16 bases left between them. CDR3: CSAPHIGGDEQYF. The DNA of the CDR3 is TGCAGTGCTCCACACATCGGAGGGGACGAGCAGTACTTC.

The V gene is TRBV7-3, the J gene TRBJ2-7; 8 positions agree with TRBD2. The J segment lost 3 bases and the V segment lost 5 bases, leaving 12 bases of the junction unmatched. Germline V lookup: CDR1 SGHTA, CDR2 FQGTGA. CDR3 length: 16 amino acids. CDR3 DNA sequence: TGTGCCAGCAGCCCCGGGCCCGTAGCGGGGAACTACGAGCAGTACTTC. Amino acid sequence: CASSPGPVAGNYEQYF.

This clonotype was recorded once. The V gene is TRBV18, the J gene TRBJ2-5; D is uncertain. CDR3 length equals 13 residues. V lost 3 bases, J lost 4 bases, and 9 bases lay in between. Germline CDR1 and CDR2: KGHSH and LQKENI. The CDR3 nucleotides are TGTGCCAGCTCACCTGTGATTGGAGAGACCCAGTACTTC. Translated, it gives CASSPVIGETQYF.

The chain employs TRBV3-1 and TRBJ2-5, with D perhaps TRBD1 (6 bases). The germline gives CDR1 LGHDT, CDR2 YNNKEL (reference sequence). The CDR3 is made up of 15 amino acids. V was clipped by 5 bases and J by 9 bases, with 22 bases between them. The CDR3 protein is CASSKISAGVAAQYF. The CDR3 DNA reads TGTGCCAGCAGCAAGATATCCGCAGGGGTCGCGGCCCAGTACTTC.

The chain recombines TRBV6-6 with TRBJ1-2, with a possible D match to TRBD1 (5 bases). V lost 2 bases, J lost 1 base, and 14 bases lay in between. The CDR3 contains 16 residues. Germline values: CDR1 MNHNY, CDR2 SVGAGI (reference sequence). CDR3 sequence reads: CASSYGPEGRNYGYTF. The CDR3 DNA reads as TGTGCCAGCAGTTACGGACCAGAGGGACGTAACTATGGCTACACCTTC.

This clonotype was observed a single time. The chain links TRBV4-1 to TRBJ1-5, with D unresolved. Germline V gives CDR1 MGHRA, CDR2 YSYEKL. Trimming took off 2 bases at V and 0 bases at J, with 14 bases between the two ends. The CDR3 extends over 17 amino acids. CDR3 amino acids: CASSQTRSADSNQPQHF. The CDR3 DNA follows: TGCGCCAGCAGCCAAACTCGGTCAGCAGATAGCAATCAGCCCCAGCATTTT.

The CDR3 here is CASSLGGSADTQYF. CDR3 in DNA: TGTGCCAGCAGCTTAGGTGGTTCGGCAGATACGCAGTATTTT. V is TRBV7-2 and J is TRBJ2-3; D is ambiguous. The CDR3 consists of 14 residues. Between the trimmed V and J ends, which lost 1 base and 4 bases, there was a span of 9 bases. CDR1 and CDR2 from the germline V gene are SGHTA and FQGNSA.

This clonotype appeared a few times. This chain uses TRBV29-1 with TRBJ2-7, with 11 bases that match TRBD1. The CDR3 covers 12 residues. Germline V gene sequence: CDR1 SQVTM, CDR2 ANQGSEA. V lost 6 bases to trimming and J lost 5 bases; unmatched junction nucleotides: 3. The CDR3 protein is CSVRTGGNEQYF. The DNA of the CDR3 is TGCAGCGTACGGACAGGGGGCAACGAGCAGTACTTC.

The chain combines TRBV4-3 with TRBJ2-7, with D unclear. The CDR3 spans 13 residues. The ends were cut back, 3 bases at V and 2 bases at J, with 8 bases in the middle. Germline V CDR1 and CDR2: LGHNA, YSLEER. Written as DNA, the CDR3 is TGCGCCAGCAGCCAGGAACGAGCCTACGAGCAGTACTTC. Translating gives CASSQERAYEQYF.

The genes are TRBV12-3 or TRBV12-4 and TRBJ2-6; a possible D gene is TRBD2 (5 bases). Trimming left V 3 bases short and J 2 bases short, with 5 bases between. The CDR3 covers 14 residues. In nucleotides, the CDR3 is TGTGCCAGCAGTTTCGGGGCTGGGGCCAACGTCCTGACTTTC. Translated, it gives CASSFGAGANVLTF.

J is TRBJ2-5 and V is TRBV29-1; a weak D match, TRBD2 (6 bases). Germline CDR1 is SQVTM and CDR2 is ANQGSEA. Trimming took off 6 bases at V and 5 bases at J, with 16 bases between the two ends. This CDR3 has 13 residues. CDR3 bases: TGCAGCGTCCCGAAGGGGCTAGCGGAGACCCAGTACTTC. It translates to CSVPKGLAETQYF.

V gene TRBV18 combines with J gene TRBJ1-3; D not resolved. V lost 5 bases, J lost 0 bases, and 8 bases lay in between. This CDR3 is built from 14 residues. CDR1 and CDR2 from the germline V gene are KGHSH and LQKENI. The CDR3 spells CASSNQTSGNTIYF. The CDR3 DNA is TGTGCCAGCTCAAACCAGACCTCTGGAAACACCATATATTTT. The whole variable domain, remainder taken from reference TRBV18 and TRBJ1-3, is NAGVMQNPRHLVRRRGQEARLRCSPMKGHSHVYWYRQLPEEGLKFMVYLQKENIIDESGMPKERFSAEFPKEGPSILRIQQVVRGDSAAYFCASSNQTSGNTIYFGEGSWLTVV.